These T cell receptor beta chains were read from a single sample in a study of shared clonotypes between healthy human individuals. The assay was immunoSEQ multiplex PCR, and TCRdb's table has in-frame clones only and misses some. The sample has a few million clones, approximately 95% seen once. Input material: naive CD4+ T cells from PBMCs. Receptor source: a man aged 18-30 years in good health. Some clones in this sample may be carry-over from other donors' samples. The CDR3 runs from the conserved cysteine through the conserved F or W. The D gene is left open where the match is weak. Clone sizes are given selectively: once, few, many, or a class where the clone is expanded.

TRBD2	TRBV7-2	17	NA	TRBJ2-1	TGTGCCAGCAGCTTAGGTCCCCAAGCGGGATCCTACAATGAGCAGTTCTTC	CASSLGPQAGSYNEQFF
TRBD2	TRBV30	15	NA	TRBJ2-3	TGTGCCTGGAGGGGGTATGGGACTAGGGAAGATACGCAGTATTTT	CAWRGYGTREDTQYF
NA	TRBV28	14	NA	TRBJ1-4	TGTGCCAGCACCGGACGGGACGGCGATGAAAAACTGTTTTTT	CASTGRDGDEKLFF
NA	TRBV11-3	12	NA	TRBJ2-2	TGTGCCAGCAGCTTTTCGTCTGGGGAGCTGTTTTTT	CASSFSSGELFF
TRBD1	TRBV28	14	NA	TRBJ2-1	TGTGCCAGCAGGTCCCGAACAGGGGACAATGAGCAGTTCTTC	CASRSRTGDNEQFF
NA	TRBV14	13	NA	TRBJ2-1	TGTGCCAGCACCCGAACTCCCTACAATGAGCAGTTCTTC	CASTRTPYNEQFF
TRBD2	TRBV7-3	15	NA	TRBJ2-1	TGTGCCAGCAGCCCCCGACTAGCGGGAGCCAGGGAGCAGTTCTTC	CASSPRLAGAREQFF
TRBD1	TRBV6-5	14	few	TRBJ1-1	TGTGCCAGCAGTTACCTCATCGGGACAGGGAGGGCTTTCTTT	CASSYLIGTGRAFF
TRBD1	TRBV28	14	NA	TRBJ2-7	TGTGCCAGCAGTCGGGCAGGGGGAGCCTACGAGCAGTACTTC	CASSRAGGAYEQYF
NA	TRBV30	13	NA	TRBJ2-5	TGTGCCTGTGACCGGGGCCCCCAAGAGACCCAGTACTTC	CACDRGPQETQYF
NA	TRBV27	14	NA	TRBJ1-1	TGTGCCAGCAGTCTGGAAGGGCCCTCGCAAGGGGCTTTCTTT	CASSLEGPSQGAFF
TRBD1	TRBV18	15	NA	TRBJ1-2	TGTGCCAGCTCACCAGGGACAGGTTACAACTATGGCTACACCTTC	CASSPGTGYNYGYTF
NA	TRBV28	14	NA	TRBJ2-7	TGTGCCAGCAGTTTATCCCGGGGTCCCTACGAGCAGTACTTC	CASSLSRGPYEQYF
NA	TRBV7-8	15	NA	TRBJ2-3	TGTGCCAGCAGCTTAGGCGGGGCGCGAACAGATACGCAGTATTTT	CASSLGGARTDTQYF
TRBD1	TRBV6-1	14	NA	TRBJ1-1	TGTGCCAGCAGTGAACAGGGGGCGATCACTGAAGCTTTCTTT	CASSEQGAITEAFF
NA	TRBV2	15	once	TRBJ2-6	TGTGCCAGCAGAGTACTAGGTTCGGGGGCCAACGTCCTGACTTTC	CASRVLGSGANVLTF
NA	TRBV6-5	14	NA	TRBJ2-5	TGTGCCAGCCATAGGAGGGGGAGTGAGGAGACCCAGTACTTC	CASHRRGSEETQYF
TRBD1	TRBV28	14	few	TRBJ1-5	TGTGCCAGCAGTTCGGGAGGGGGCGGTCAGCCCCAGCATTTT	CASSSGGGGQPQHF
NA	TRBV30	15	NA	TRBJ1-5	TGTGCCTGGAGCTTACTTGGGGCAGGGTACCAGCCCCAGCATTTT	CAWSLLGAGYQPQHF
TRBD1	TRBV28	14	NA	TRBJ2-5	TGTGCCAGCAGCCGGGACAGGGGGCAAGAGACCCAGTACTTC	CASSRDRGQETQYF
TRBD2	TRBV7-2	17	NA	TRBJ2-3	TGTGCCAGCAGCGCGCGACTGGGACTAGCGGCCCGAGATACGCAGTATTTT	CASSARLGLAARDTQYF
TRBD2	TRBV10-3	14	NA	TRBJ2-7	TGTGCCATCGCGGGACTAGCGGGAGAAGGCGAGCAGTACTTC	CAIAGLAGEGEQYF
TRBD2	TRBV10-3	14	NA	TRBJ2-1	TGTGCCATCGGGCAGACTAGCGGGAGCGATGAGCAGTTCTTC	CAIGQTSGSDEQFF
NA	TRBV30	16	NA	TRBJ2-3	TGTGCCTGGAGTGTAGGTGGAGGGGGGGAATCAGATACGCAGTATTTT	CAWSVGGGGESDTQYF
NA	TRBV6-4	15	NA	TRBJ2-3	TGTGCCACGACCAGGACTGCGCTGAACACAGATACGCAGTATTTT	CATTRTALNTDTQYF
NA	TRBV2	15	NA	TRBJ2-7	TGTGCCAGCAGTGTTTTGAGAGCGGGCCTCCAGGAGCAGTACTTC	CASSVLRAGLQEQYF
NA	TRBV28	15	NA	TRBJ1-3	TGTGCCAGCAGTTTAGATGTGAACTCTGGAAACACCATATATTTT	CASSLDVNSGNTIYF
TRBD2	TRBV27	17	NA	TRBJ2-1	TGTGCCAGCACCCTGAGACGCCTAGCGGGAGGGCCATTTGAGCAGTTCTTC	CASTLRRLAGGPFEQFF
NA	TRBV10-3	14	once	TRBJ1-1	TGTGCCATCAGTGTTACGGCTAAGAACACTGAAGCTTTCTTT	CAISVTAKNTEAFF
NA	TRBV5-4	16	once	TRBJ2-6	TGTGCCAGCAACACTTTCTGGAGCTCTGGGGCCAACGTCCTGACTTTC	CASNTFWSSGANVLTF
NA	TRBV4-1	17	NA	TRBJ1-4	TGCGCCAGCAGCCAAGATCTTCGTTCGTTAGTGAGTGAAAAACTGTTTTTT	CASSQDLRSLVSEKLFF
NA	TRBV2	13	NA	TRBJ2-1	TGTGCCAGCATCGTCGGAAGTGCCGGTGAGCAGTTCTTC	CASIVGSAGEQFF
NA	TRBV27	13	NA	TRBJ2-7	TGTGCCAGCAGTTCGACCCCGGGTCGGGAGCAGTACTTC	CASSSTPGREQYF
TRBD2	TRBV5-1	17	NA	TRBJ2-5	TGCGCCAGCAGCTTGGGGGTAGCGGGCAAAATGGGGGAGACCCAGTACTTC	CASSLGVAGKMGETQYF
TRBD2	TRBV7-2	15	NA	TRBJ2-7	TGTGCCAGCAGCTTATTTTCTAGCGGTACCTACGAGCAGTACTTC	CASSLFSSGTYEQYF
NA	TRBV9	13	NA	TRBJ2-7	TGTGCCAGCAGCGTGGACTGGGGTGACGAGCAGTACTTC	CASSVDWGDEQYF
NA	TRBV14	18	NA	TRBJ2-4	TGTGCCAGCAGCCCAACTACCTTTACAGGGAGGGGCAAAAACATTCAGTACTTC	CASSPTTFTGRGKNIQYF
NA	TRBV27	16	NA	TRBJ1-4	TGTGCCAGCAGGTCTACTCAGTCCGACGGTTATGAAAAACTGTTTTTT	CASRSTQSDGYEKLFF
TRBD2	TRBV10-1	14	NA	TRBJ2-7	TGCGCCAGCAGTTTGGGCGGGAGCGTCTACGAGCAGTACTTC	CASSLGGSVYEQYF
TRBD1	TRBV5-1	19	NA	TRBJ2-2	TGCGCCAGCAGCATCAACCGGGACAGGGGACGAACGAACACCGGGGAGCTGTTTTTT	CASSINRDRGRTNTGELFF
NA	TRBV29-1	12	once	TRBJ2-1	TGCAGCGCCGACTCAGGGTATAATGAGCAGTTCTTC	CSADSGYNEQFF
NA	TRBV9	13	NA	TRBJ2-7	TGTGCCAGCAGCGTAGGCACCTCGGGGGAGCAGTACTTC	CASSVGTSGEQYF
NA	TRBV29-1	11	NA	TRBJ1-1	TGCAGCGTTGCTCGGGACACTGAAGCTTTCTTT	CSVARDTEAFF
NA	TRBV7-9	13	once	TRBJ1-5	TGTGCCAGCAGCTTAGATAGAAGGTCGCCCCAGCATTTT	CASSLDRRSPQHF
TRBD1	TRBV27	17	NA	TRBJ2-6	TGTGCCAGCAGTTCCCCGGGACAGCTCTCTGGGGCCAACGTCCTGACTTTC	CASSSPGQLSGANVLTF
NA	TRBV2	12	NA	TRBJ2-3	TGTGCCAGCAGAATTGACACAGATACGCAGTATTTT	CASRIDTDTQYF
NA	TRBV15	16	NA	TRBJ2-1	TGTGCCACCAGCAGAGGGGCGGGGACTGCCCTCAATGAGCAGTTCTTC	CATSRGAGTALNEQFF
NA	TRBV7-3	13	NA	TRBJ1-1	TGTGCCAGCAGCGCGAACAGGAACACTGAAGCTTTCTTT	CASSANRNTEAFF
TRBD1	TRBV7-9	17	NA	TRBJ1-1	TGTGCCAGCAGCCGATACGGGACAGGGGGGATGAACACTGAAGCTTTCTTT	CASSRYGTGGMNTEAFF
TRBD1	TRBV6-1	20	once	TRBJ1-2	TGTGCCAGCAGTGATGGACCTCGGGACAGGAGATCTGCTGATAACTATGGCTACACCTTC	CASSDGPRDRRSADNYGYTF
TRBD2	TRBV28	17	NA	TRBJ2-3	TGTGCCAGCAGTTTATGGGCTAGCGGGCTAGACACAGATACGCAGTATTTT	CASSLWASGLDTDTQYF
TRBD2	TRBV7-6	15	once	TRBJ2-1	TGTGCCAGCAGCACCGGACTAGCGTCCTACAATGAGCAGTTCTTC	CASSTGLASYNEQFF
TRBD1	TRBV5-1	15	few	TRBJ1-1	TGCGCCAGCAGCGTTCGAATGGACAGGGTCGCTGAAGCTTTCTTT	CASSVRMDRVAEAFF
NA	TRBV7-8	16	NA	TRBJ2-7	TGTGCCAGCAGCAGACAGGACAGTCTGGGCTCCTACGAGCAGTACTTC	CASSRQDSLGSYEQYF
TRBD2	TRBV27	17	NA	TRBJ2-7	TGTGCCAGCAGTCGCTCACGGGGGGGAGGGAGCTCCTACGAGCAGTACTTC	CASSRSRGGGSSYEQYF
NA	TRBV4-1	15	NA	TRBJ1-5	TGCGCCAGCAGCCAAGACAGGGGTGGTGACCAGCCCCAGCATTTT	CASSQDRGGDQPQHF
NA	TRBV7-9	14	few	TRBJ1-2	TGTGCCAGCAGCCCGGACGGGGGAAACTATGGCTACACCTTC	CASSPDGGNYGYTF
NA	TRBV11-2	12	few	TRBJ1-1	TGTGCCAGCAGCACCTGGGGGCAGGAAGCTTTCTTT	CASSTWGQEAFF